A single sample is the source of the 4 T cell receptor beta chains below, sequenced in a study of shared clonotypes between healthy human individuals. Sequenced by immunoSEQ multiplex PCR; TCRdb stores in-frame clones only, minus some. The sample has 1.6 million or so clones; around 97% are singletons. Specimen: naive CD4+ T cells sorted from blood. Subset noted: CD45RA+ positively selected. The receptor source for this set is a man younger than 40 in good health.

CDR3 sequence reads: CASSPSGTGRSGELFF. In DNA, the CDR3 is TGTGCCAGCAGCCCGTCCGGGACAGGGAGGTCCGGGGAGCTGTTTTTT. V and J are TRBV7-8 and TRBJ2-2, with 9 bases aligning to TRBD1. There are 16 residues in the CDR3. CDR1 and CDR2 (germline): SGHVS, FQNEAQ. V lost 5 bases to trimming and J lost 6 bases; unmatched junction nucleotides: 10.

The chain couples TRBV2 to TRBJ2-1; D is perhaps TRBD1 or TRBD2 (5 bases each). Germline lookup yields CDR1 SNHLY and CDR2 FYNNEI. This CDR3 spans 13 amino acids. V lost 2 bases and J lost 10, with 12 bases in between. DNA for the CDR3: TGTGCCAGCAGTGAAACCGGGACGCGCGAGCAGTTCTTC. Its protein is CASSETGTREQFF.

The rearrangement links TRBV7-6 to TRBJ1-1; 7 positions match TRBD1. The CDR3 runs to 13 residues. Germline V CDR1 and CDR2: SGHVS, FNYEAQ. V shed 7 bases, J shed 3 bases, and the junction held 5 bases outside the gene matches. CDR3 DNA: TGTGCCAGCACAAGGGGGCCGGACACTGAAGCTTTCTTT. Translated, it gives CASTRGPDTEAFF.

The genes are TRBV12-5 and TRBJ2-1; 9 bases line up with TRBD1. The V and J ends lost 2 bases and 8 bases, in that order; junction bases with no gene match: 7. The CDR3 has 15 amino acids. From germline, CDR1 is LGHNT and CDR2 FRNRAP. CDR3 region: CASGLWDRALDEQFF. CDR3 bases: TGTGCTAGTGGTTTGTGGGACAGGGCTTTAGATGAGCAGTTCTTC.